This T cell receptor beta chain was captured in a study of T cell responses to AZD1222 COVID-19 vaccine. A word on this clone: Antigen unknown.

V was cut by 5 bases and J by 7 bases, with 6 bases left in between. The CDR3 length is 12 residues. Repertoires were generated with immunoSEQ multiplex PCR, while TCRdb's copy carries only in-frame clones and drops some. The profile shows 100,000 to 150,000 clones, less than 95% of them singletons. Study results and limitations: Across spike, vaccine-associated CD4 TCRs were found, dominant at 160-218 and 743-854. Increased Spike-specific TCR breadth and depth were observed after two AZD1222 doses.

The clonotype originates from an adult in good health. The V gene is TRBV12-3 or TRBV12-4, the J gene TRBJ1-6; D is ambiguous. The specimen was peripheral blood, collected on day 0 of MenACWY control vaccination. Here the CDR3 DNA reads TGTGCCAGCAGTCTCCACAATTCACCCCTCCACTTT. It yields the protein CASSLHNSPLHF.